Following are 4 T cell receptor beta chains from one sample sequenced in a study of PD-1 blockade in classical Hodgkin lymphoma. Patients all relapsed after autologous stem cell transplantation, and there was variation in brentuximab vedotin exposure. The assay was immunoSEQ multiplex PCR, and TCRdb's table has in-frame clones only and misses some. This sample has 25,000 to 35,000 clones, with around 70% found just once. Sequences were derived from peripheral blood mononuclear cells (PBMCs), sampled before the second cycle of nivolumab. All receptors come from a human donor with classical Hodgkin lymphoma.

The chain joins TRBV7-2 to TRBJ1-2; 10 bases agree with TRBD1. The CDR3 totals 12 residues. Trimming cost V 5 bases and J 14 bases; bases outside gene matches: 8. The V gene's germline CDR1 is SGHTA and CDR2 FQGNSA. The CDR3 protein is CASSLETGGGTF. The CDR3 coding sequence is TGTGCCAGCAGCCTTGAGACAGGGGGCGGAACCTTC.

The J gene is TRBJ2-3, the V gene TRBV27, with TRBD2 matching 12 bases. The V gene end was trimmed by 6 bases and the J gene end by 3 bases; junction bases not matched to a gene: 4. The CDR3 is made up of 15 amino acids. Per germline, CDR1 MNHEY and CDR2 SMNVEV (reference sequence). CDR3 in amino acids: CASSKLAGGTDTQYF. CDR3 coding DNA: TGTGCCAGCAGCAAACTAGCGGGGGGTACAGATACGCAGTATTTT.

This chain links TRBV6-5 with TRBJ1-2; TRBD1 might be the D (6 bases). The germline CDR1 and CDR2 sequences are MNHEY and SVGAGI. The CDR3 totals 12 residues. V lost 6 bases, J lost 10 bases, and 15 bases lay in between. The CDR3 sequence is CASRLDRNDYTF. The CDR3 nucleotides read TGTGCCAGCAGACTTGACAGGAATGACTACACCTTC.

The chain combines TRBV30 with TRBJ2-7; D is ambiguous. Between the trimmed V and J ends, which lost 2 bases and 5 bases, there was a span of 13 bases. Germline CDR1 reads GTSNPN; CDR2 reads SVGIG (reference sequence). The CDR3 has 13 amino acids. The CDR3 sequence is CAWSLSTLNEQYF. Written as DNA, the CDR3 is TGTGCCTGGAGTCTGTCGACTCTAAACGAGCAGTACTTC.